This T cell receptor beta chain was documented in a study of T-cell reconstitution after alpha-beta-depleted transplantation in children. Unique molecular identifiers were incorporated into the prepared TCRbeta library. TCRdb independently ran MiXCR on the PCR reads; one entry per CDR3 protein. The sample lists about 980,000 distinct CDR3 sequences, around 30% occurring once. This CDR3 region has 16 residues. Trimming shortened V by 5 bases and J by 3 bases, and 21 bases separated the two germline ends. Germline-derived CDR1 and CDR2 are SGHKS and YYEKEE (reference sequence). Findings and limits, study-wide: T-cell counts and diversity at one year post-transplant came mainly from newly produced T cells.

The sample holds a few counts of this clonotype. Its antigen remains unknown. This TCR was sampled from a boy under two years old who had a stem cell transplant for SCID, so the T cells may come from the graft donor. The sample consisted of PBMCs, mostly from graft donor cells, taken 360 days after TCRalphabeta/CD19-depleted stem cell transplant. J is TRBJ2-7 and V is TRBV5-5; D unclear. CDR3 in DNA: TGTGCCAGCAGTTTCGCCGCGGACCCCAGGAGCTACGAGCAGTACTTC. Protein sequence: CASSFAADPRSYEQYF.